This entry lists 29 T cell receptor beta chains sequenced from one sample in a study of CD8 T cells in Susac syndrome. RNA was extracted with the RNeasy kit, and a quantity of roughly 0.5 to 1 ug was reverse transcribed using random hexamers. One entry per CDR3 protein, called by TCRdb with MiXCR from the immunoSEQ multiplex PCR reads. This table holds 350,000 to 550,000 distinct CDR3 sequences, more than 80% found once. Material for sequencing was CD8+ T cells from PBMCs. The receptors originated from a human donor with multiple sclerosis.

This clonotype has a handful of counts. The rearrangement uses TRBV30 and TRBJ2-7; D is ambiguous. CDR1 and CDR2 from the germline V gene are GTSNPN and SVGIG (reference sequence). This CDR3 has 12 amino acids. Trimming took 0 bases from V and 5 from J, leaving 8 bases between them. The CDR3 bases are TGTGCCTGGAGTGTCATGCCCCACGAGCAGTACTTC. The encoded protein is CAWSVMPHEQYF.

This clonotype was seen just once. The CDR3 region has the DNA TGCGCCAGCAGCCAGGGCCCGGGACTAGCGGGGGGGAGCACAGATACGCAGTATTTT. Its protein is CASSQGPGLAGGSTDTQYF. The gene calls are TRBV4-1 and TRBJ2-3, with 16 bases matching TRBD2. J lost 0 bases, V lost 3 bases, and 6 bases had no gene match. This CDR3 spans 19 amino acids. Germline V gene data show CDR1 as MGHRA and CDR2 as YSYEKL.

The V gene is TRBV4-2, the J gene TRBJ2-6; no firm D call. Trimming took 5 bases from V and 0 from J, leaving 14 bases between them. Germline V gene lookup returns CDR1 LGHNA and CDR2 YNFKEQ. The CDR3 consists of 17 residues. The CDR3 DNA reads TGTGCCAGCAGCTCCCCCTGGATCGGCTCTGGGGCCAACGTCCTGACTTTC. Translated: CASSSPWIGSGANVLTF.

In this sample, this clonotype turned up a few times. The rearrangement links TRBV20-1 to TRBJ2-7, with D unclear. The germline gives CDR1 DFQATT, CDR2 SNEGSKA (reference sequence). The CDR3 sequence is 14 residues long. V lost 1 base to trimming and J lost 4 bases, with 14 bases between them. The CDR3: CSARGPLSEYEQYF. CDR3 coding DNA: TGCAGTGCTAGAGGCCCACTATCGGAGTACGAGCAGTACTTC.

This chain joins TRBV3-1 and TRBJ2-5; unclear D gene. The CDR3 extends over 16 amino acids. Per the germline V gene, CDR1 is LGHDT and CDR2 is YNNKEL (reference sequence). V was pared by 4 bases and J by 5 bases, with 20 bases between. CDR3 nucleotides: TGTGCCAGCAGCCCGAACCGGGTTAACGAAGGGGAGACCCAGTACTTC. It translates to CASSPNRVNEGETQYF.

The V call is TRBV20-1, the J call TRBJ1-4; 8 bases agree with TRBD1. In germline, CDR1 is DFQATT, CDR2 SNEGSKA (reference sequence). After removal of 6 bases from V and 4 bases from J, the junction contained 10 bases not matched to a gene. The CDR3 loop spans 15 amino acids. The CDR3 bases are TGCAGTGCCACCCGGGGGACAGGCTATAATGAAAAACTGTTTTTT. This sequence encodes CSATRGTGYNEKLFF.

The gene calls are TRBV12-3 or TRBV12-4 and TRBJ2-5; 9 nucleotides align to TRBD2. The CDR3 is 16 amino acids. V was clipped by 4 bases and J by 1 base; unmatched bases: 7. The DNA of the CDR3 is TGTGCCAGCAGTTGGATAGCGGGAGAGGTCCAAGAGACCCAGTACTTC. Translating it yields CASSWIAGEVQETQYF.

As to this clonotype: One end of the junction is discordant with germline, which a read error may explain. The chain combines TRBV25-1 with TRBJ2-1, with D perhaps matching TRBD1 (6 bases). The CDR3 runs to 15 residues. Germline lookup yields CDR1 MGHDK and CDR2 SYGVNS. In DNA form, the CDR3 reads TGTGCCAGCAGTGATCCAACAGGGATCTACATTGAGCAGTTCTTC. It encodes CASSDPTGIYIEQFF.

The chain employs TRBV6-6 and TRBJ2-7, with a tentative D call TRBD1 (6 bases). CDR3 length equals 15 residues. V shed 2 bases and J shed 3 bases, with 14 bases lying between them. Per germline, CDR1 MNHNY and CDR2 SVGAGI (reference sequence). The CDR3 nucleotides read TGTGCCAGCAGTTACACGGGACACCATCGCTACGAGCAGTACTTC. This sequence encodes CASSYTGHHRYEQYF.

This chain links TRBV21-1 with TRBJ2-5. TRBV21-1 is flagged as a pseudogene. This CDR3 is built from 15 residues. Here the CDR3 DNA reads TGTGCCAGCAGCAAAGTCGGCAAGCGCCAAGAGACCCAGTACTTC. This encodes CASSKVGKRQETQYF.

This clonotype was seen only once. For the CDR3, the DNA is TGCGCCAGCAGCCAAGTCGGCACGGGCAATGAGCAGTTCTTC. It yields the protein CASSQVGTGNEQFF. The chain employs TRBV4-1 and TRBJ2-1; D not resolved. Germline-derived CDR1 and CDR2 are MGHRA and YSYEKL. The CDR3 consists of 14 residues. V shed 1 base and J shed 6 bases, with 10 bases lying between them.

In this sample, this clonotype turned up once. This chain uses TRBV20-1 with TRBJ2-1, with 8 bases fitting TRBD2. V lost 0 bases to trimming and J lost 7 bases; unmatched junction nucleotides: 8. CDR3 length: 15 residues. Germline lookup yields CDR1 DFQATT and CDR2 SNEGSKA (reference sequence). This CDR3 is CSARDVSGSWNEQFF. The CDR3 region has the DNA TGCAGTGCTAGAGATGTAAGCGGGAGCTGGAATGAGCAGTTCTTC.

This clonotype was seen a handful of times. CDR3 nucleotide sequence: TGTGCCAGCAGTTTGGGCGGGACGCTCGGGGAGCAGTACTTC. It codes for CASSLGGTLGEQYF. The rearrangement uses TRBV27 and TRBJ2-7; a possible D gene is TRBD2 (6 bases). Trimming took 3 bases from V and 7 from J, leaving 16 bases between them. Germline V gene sequence: CDR1 MNHEY, CDR2 SMNVEV (reference sequence). The CDR3 has 14 residues.

The chain joins TRBV29-1 to TRBJ2-2; D possibly matches TRBD1 or TRBD2 (6 bases each). The V gene's germline CDR1 is SQVTM and CDR2 ANQGSEA. The CDR3 extends over 14 amino acids. The V and J ends lost 7 bases and 9 bases respectively, with 21 bases between them. This chain's CDR3 is CSARKGEVARELFF. Here the CDR3 DNA reads TGCAGCGCGAGGAAGGGGGAGGTAGCCCGGGAGCTGTTTTTT.

The J gene is TRBJ2-7, the V gene TRBV28, with 9 bases matching TRBD1. Germline V CDR1 and CDR2: MDHEN, SYDVKM. This CDR3 contains 14 residues. Germline trimming cut 6 bases from V and 4 bases from J; bases unmatched to any gene: 7. CDR3: CASRSTGGRYEQYF. The CDR3 DNA reads as TGTGCCAGCAGATCAACAGGGGGCAGGTACGAGCAGTACTTC.

J is TRBJ1-4 and V is TRBV4-1; D not resolved. The CDR3 has 15 residues. The V end was cut by 3 bases, the J end by 7 bases, with 15 bases between. Per germline, CDR1 MGHRA and CDR2 YSYEKL. CDR3 bases: TGCGCCAGCAGCCATCTCGGAACAGAAGGTGAAAAACTGTTTTTT. Translation: CASSHLGTEGEKLFF.

The rearrangement links TRBV2 to TRBJ2-7; D ambiguous. The CDR3 has 14 residues. V gave up 0 bases and J gave up 3 bases, with 9 bases separating them. Germline V gives CDR1 SNHLY, CDR2 FYNNEI. CDR3 coding DNA: TGTGCCAGCAGTGAAGCGGACGGCAGCTACGAGCAGTACTTC. This codes for CASSEADGSYEQYF.

This chain links TRBV6-4 with TRBJ2-2; possibly TRBD1 or TRBD2 for D (5 bases each). The CDR3 contains 15 residues. With 6 bases removed from V and 5 bases from J, the gap between germline ends came to 16 bases. Germline-derived CDR1 and CDR2 are MRHNA and SNTAGT. In nucleotides, the CDR3 is TGTGCCAGCAGCGCAGATTTCGAGGGGACCGGGGAGCTGTTTTTT. Amino acid sequence: CASSADFEGTGELFF.

The chain employs TRBV6-1 and TRBJ2-3; either TRBD1 or TRBD2 may supply D (5 bases each). Germline-derived CDR1 and CDR2 are MNHNS and SASEGT. This CDR3 has 14 amino acids. The ends were cut back, 3 bases at V and 6 bases at J, with 13 bases in the middle. The CDR3 reads CASSDSGTIDTQYF. The DNA of the CDR3 is TGTGCCAGCAGTGATTCAGGGACGATTGATACGCAGTATTTT.

This clonotype was counted once. The chain has TRBV19 and TRBJ2-1; 14 nucleotides match TRBD2. The ends lost 7 bases at V and 7 bases at J; junction bases unmatched: 12. There are 17 residues in the CDR3. Germline V lookup: CDR1 LNHDA, CDR2 SQIVND (reference sequence). DNA of the CDR3: TGTGCCAGTACCTACCCGGGACTAGCGGGAGAAGGAAATGAGCAGTTCTTC. It translates to CASTYPGLAGEGNEQFF.

The chain combines TRBV6-2 or TRBV6-3 with TRBJ2-1, with D possibly TRBD1 on 6 matching bases. Germline V gene sequence: CDR1 MNHEY, CDR2 SVGEGT. This CDR3 has 14 residues. V was trimmed by 7 bases and J by 3 bases, leaving 13 bases between them. Here the CDR3 DNA reads TGTGCCAGCATGGCGGACAGATTCTACAATGAGCAGTTCTTC. Protein: CASMADRFYNEQFF.

The chain recombines TRBV5-1 with TRBJ2-7, with D perhaps matching TRBD1 or TRBD2 (5 bases each). CDR3 size: 14 residues. Between the trimmed V and J ends, which lost 0 bases and 5 bases, there was a span of 12 bases. Germline V CDR1 and CDR2: SGHRS, YFSETQ. The CDR3 here is CASSLGEGIDEQYF. CDR3 coding DNA: TGCGCCAGCAGCTTGGGTGAGGGGATCGACGAGCAGTACTTC.

The DNA of the CDR3 is TGTGCCAGCAGCTTAGCGGATTATAATGAAAAACTGTTTTTT. Protein product: CASSLADYNEKLFF. The chain uses TRBV7-9 and TRBJ1-4; D remains ambiguous. The germline V gene encodes CDR1 SEHNR and CDR2 FQNEAQ (reference sequence). The CDR3 consists of 14 residues. V was clipped by 0 bases and J by 4 bases, with 6 bases between them. The full variable domain, rest sourced from reference TRBV7-9 and TRBJ1-4, is DTGVSQNPRHKITKRGQNVTFRCDPISEHNRLYWYRQTLGQGPEFLTYFQNEAQLEKSRLLSDRFSAERPKGSFSTLEIQRTEQGDSAMYLCASSLADYNEKLFFGSGTQLSVL.

The CDR3 protein is CASSGLGDGYTF. CDR3 DNA sequence: TGTGCCAGCAGTGGATTGGGGGATGGCTACACCTTC. The chain combines TRBV6-5 with TRBJ1-2; TRBD1 is a possible D gene (5 bases). The CDR3 loop spans 12 amino acids. The V end was cut by 5 bases, the J end by 6 bases, with 10 bases between. Germline V gene data show CDR1 as MNHEY and CDR2 as SVGAGI.

Here the CDR3 reads CASSLGLAGAAYEQYF. CDR3 DNA sequence: TGCGCCAGCAGCTTGGGACTAGCGGGAGCCGCCTACGAGCAGTACTTC. The chain has TRBV5-1 and TRBJ2-7; 12 positions match TRBD2. The germline V gene has CDR1 SGHRS and CDR2 YFSETQ. After removal of 0 bases from V and 2 bases from J, the junction contained 3 bases not matched to a gene. The CDR3 is 16 amino acids.

The chain uses TRBV5-1 and TRBJ2-7; D remains unclear. V gave up 4 bases and J gave up 4 bases, with 12 bases separating them. CDR1 SGHRS and CDR2 YFSETQ come from the germline V gene. The CDR3 is 13 residues long. This CDR3 is CASSPSNGYEQYF. In DNA, the CDR3 is TGCGCCAGCAGCCCCTCCAATGGGTACGAGCAGTACTTC.

The V and J genes are TRBV5-1 and TRBJ2-7; 7 bases agree with TRBD2. Germline V CDR1 and CDR2: SGHRS, YFSETQ. The CDR3 has 16 amino acids. V was pared by 3 bases and J by 0 bases, with 9 bases of the junction left unmatched. The CDR3 sequence: CASSWPSGVSSYEQYF. CDR3 nucleotide sequence: TGCGCCAGCAGCTGGCCCAGCGGGGTAAGCTCCTACGAGCAGTACTTC. Full variable domain (remainder filled in from reference TRBV5-1 and TRBJ2-7): KAGVTQTPRYLIKTRGQQVTLSCSPISGHRSVSWYQQTPGQGLQFLFEYFSETQRNKGNFPGRFSGRQFSNSRSEMNVSTLELGDSALYLCASSWPSGVSSYEQYFGPGTRLTVT.

The rearrangement uses TRBV2 and TRBJ2-3; 7 nucleotides agree with TRBD1. The CDR3 has 19 residues. V lost 3 bases to trimming and J lost 0 bases; unmatched junction nucleotides: 15. The germline CDR1 and CDR2 sequences are SNHLY and FYNNEI. DNA of the CDR3: TGTGCCAGCAGTGAGGTGGCGACAGGGCCGGATACTAGCACAGATACGCAGTATTTT. Protein sequence: CASSEVATGPDTSTDTQYF.

The chain is built from TRBV27 and TRBJ2-5, with D perhaps being TRBD1 or TRBD2 (5 bases each). The germline V gene has CDR1 MNHEY and CDR2 SMNVEV (reference sequence). V was clipped by 4 bases and J by 4 bases, with 13 bases between them. The CDR3 is made up of 14 amino acids. Here the CDR3 reads CASSSGTNLETQYF. The CDR3 DNA sequence: TGTGCCAGCAGTTCCGGGACGAACTTAGAGACCCAGTACTTC.